The source of this T cell receptor beta chain is a study of T cell responses to AZD1222 COVID-19 vaccine. Produced via immunoSEQ multiplex PCR; TCRdb's table is partial and in-frame only. This table holds 60,000 to 100,000 clones, 87% found once. The germline V gene encodes CDR1 LNHDA and CDR2 SQIVND (reference sequence). The CDR3 runs 16 residues. Trimming cost V 5 bases and J 3 bases; bases outside gene matches: 11. This TCR came from an adult in good health. The sample consisted of peripheral blood, taken on day 0 of AZD1222 vaccination. The gene calls are TRBV19 and TRBJ2-3, with 7 bases aligning to TRBD1. The CDR3 spells CASSPQGPHGTDTQYF. The CDR3 bases are TGTGCCAGTAGTCCACAGGGGCCACACGGTACAGATACGCAGTATTTT. The full variable domain, with the rest looked up from reference TRBV19 and TRBJ2-3, is DGGITQSPKYLFRKEGQNVTLSCEQNLNHDAMYWYRQDPGQGLRLIYYSQIVNDFQKGDIAEGYSVSREKKESFPLTVTSAQKNPTAFYLCASSPQGPHGTDTQYFGPGTRLTVL.